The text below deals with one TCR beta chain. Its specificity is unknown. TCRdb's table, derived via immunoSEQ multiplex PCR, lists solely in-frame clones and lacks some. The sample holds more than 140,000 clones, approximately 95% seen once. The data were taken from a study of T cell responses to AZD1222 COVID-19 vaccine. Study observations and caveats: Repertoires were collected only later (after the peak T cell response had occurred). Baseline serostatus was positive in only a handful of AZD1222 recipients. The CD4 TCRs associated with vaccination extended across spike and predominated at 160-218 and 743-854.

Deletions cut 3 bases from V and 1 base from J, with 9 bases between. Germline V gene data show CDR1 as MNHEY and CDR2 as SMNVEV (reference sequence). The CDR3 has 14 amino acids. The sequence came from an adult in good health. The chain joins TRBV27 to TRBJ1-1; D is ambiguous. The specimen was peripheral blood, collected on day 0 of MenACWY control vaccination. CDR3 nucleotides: TGTGCCAGCAGTTTCGTGCTGGGGAACACTGAAGCTTTCTTT. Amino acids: CASSFVLGNTEAFF.